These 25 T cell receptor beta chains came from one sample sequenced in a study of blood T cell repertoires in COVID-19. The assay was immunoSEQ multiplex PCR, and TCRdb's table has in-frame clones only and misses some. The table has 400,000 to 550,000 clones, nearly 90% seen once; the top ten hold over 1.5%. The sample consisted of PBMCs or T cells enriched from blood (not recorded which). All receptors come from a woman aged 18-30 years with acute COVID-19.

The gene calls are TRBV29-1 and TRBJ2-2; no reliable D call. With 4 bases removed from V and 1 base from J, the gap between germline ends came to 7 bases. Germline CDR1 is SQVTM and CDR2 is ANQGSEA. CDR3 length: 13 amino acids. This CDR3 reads CSVGLENTGELFF. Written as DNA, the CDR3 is TGCAGCGTTGGACTGGAGAACACCGGGGAGCTGTTTTTT.

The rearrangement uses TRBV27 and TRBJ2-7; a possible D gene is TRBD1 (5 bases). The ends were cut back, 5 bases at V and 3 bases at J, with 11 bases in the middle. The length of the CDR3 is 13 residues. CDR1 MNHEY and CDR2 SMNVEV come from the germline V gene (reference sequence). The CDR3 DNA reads TGTGCCAGCAGTAGTGACAGATTCTACGAGCAGTACTTC. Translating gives CASSSDRFYEQYF.

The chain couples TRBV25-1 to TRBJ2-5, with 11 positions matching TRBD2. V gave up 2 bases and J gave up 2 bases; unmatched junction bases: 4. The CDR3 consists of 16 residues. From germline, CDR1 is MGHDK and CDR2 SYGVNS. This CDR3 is CASSEPSGRHQETQYF. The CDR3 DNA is TGTGCCAGCAGTGAACCTAGCGGGAGGCATCAAGAGACCCAGTACTTC.

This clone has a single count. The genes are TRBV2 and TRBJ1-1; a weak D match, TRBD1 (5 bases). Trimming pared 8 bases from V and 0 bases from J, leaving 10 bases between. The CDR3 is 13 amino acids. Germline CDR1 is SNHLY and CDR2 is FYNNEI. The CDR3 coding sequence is TGTGCCAGCCCGGGAGGGGTGAACACTGAAGCTTTCTTT. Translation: CASPGGVNTEAFF.

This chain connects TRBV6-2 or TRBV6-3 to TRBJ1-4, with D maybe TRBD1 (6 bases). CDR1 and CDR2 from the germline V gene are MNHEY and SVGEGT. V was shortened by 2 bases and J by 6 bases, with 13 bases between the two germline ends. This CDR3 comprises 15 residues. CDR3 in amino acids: CASSYGQLGDEKLFF. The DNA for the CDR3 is TGTGCCAGCAGTTACGGACAGTTGGGCGATGAAAAACTGTTTTTT.

CDR3 sequence reads: CARRTRQMNTEAFF. The CDR3 nucleotides read TGTGCCAGAAGGACCCGACAGATGAACACTGAAGCTTTCTTT. The chain uses TRBV5-3 and TRBJ1-1; D possibly corresponds to TRBD1 (5 bases). TRBV5-3 has ORF status, its function being uncertain. Trimming left V 5 bases short and J 0 bases short, with 11 bases between. The CDR3 sequence is 14 residues long.

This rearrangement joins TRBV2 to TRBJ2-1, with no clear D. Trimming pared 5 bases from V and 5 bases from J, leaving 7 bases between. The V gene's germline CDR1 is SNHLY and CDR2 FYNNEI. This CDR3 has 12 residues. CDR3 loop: CASSSEDNEQFF. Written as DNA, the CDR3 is TGTGCCAGCAGTTCAGAAGACAATGAGCAGTTCTTC.

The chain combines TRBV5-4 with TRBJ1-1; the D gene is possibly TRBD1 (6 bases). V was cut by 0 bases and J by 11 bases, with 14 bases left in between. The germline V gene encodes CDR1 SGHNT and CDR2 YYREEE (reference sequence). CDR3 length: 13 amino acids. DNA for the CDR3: TGTGCCAGCAGCTTGGACACAGGGAGTAAGGCTTTCTTT. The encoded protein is CASSLDTGSKAFF.

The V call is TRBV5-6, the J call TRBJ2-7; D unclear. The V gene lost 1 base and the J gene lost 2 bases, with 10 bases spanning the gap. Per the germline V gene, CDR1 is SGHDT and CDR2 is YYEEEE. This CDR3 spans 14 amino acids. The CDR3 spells CASSLSGVAYEQYF. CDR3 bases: TGTGCCAGCAGCTTGTCCGGTGTAGCCTACGAGCAGTACTTC.

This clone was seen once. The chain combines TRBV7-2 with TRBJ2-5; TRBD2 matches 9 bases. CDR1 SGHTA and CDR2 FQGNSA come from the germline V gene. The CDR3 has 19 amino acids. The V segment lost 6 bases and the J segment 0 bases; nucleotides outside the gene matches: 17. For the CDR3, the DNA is TGTGCCAGCAGTCCCAAGCTTATAGCGGGAGTGACCTACCAAGAGACCCAGTACTTC. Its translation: CASSPKLIAGVTYQETQYF.

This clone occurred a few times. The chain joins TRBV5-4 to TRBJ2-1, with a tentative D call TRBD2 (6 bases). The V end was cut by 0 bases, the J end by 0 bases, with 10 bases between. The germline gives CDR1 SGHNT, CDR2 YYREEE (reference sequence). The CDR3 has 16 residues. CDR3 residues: CASSLAAGASYNEQFF. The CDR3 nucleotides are TGTGCCAGCAGCTTGGCAGCGGGCGCCTCCTACAATGAGCAGTTCTTC.

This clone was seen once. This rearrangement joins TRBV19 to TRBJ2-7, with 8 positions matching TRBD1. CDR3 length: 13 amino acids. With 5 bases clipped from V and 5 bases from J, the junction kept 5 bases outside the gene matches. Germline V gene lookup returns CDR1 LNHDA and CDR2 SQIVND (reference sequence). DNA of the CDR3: TGTGCCAGTAGTCAACAGGGGGTAAACGAGCAGTACTTC. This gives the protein CASSQQGVNEQYF.

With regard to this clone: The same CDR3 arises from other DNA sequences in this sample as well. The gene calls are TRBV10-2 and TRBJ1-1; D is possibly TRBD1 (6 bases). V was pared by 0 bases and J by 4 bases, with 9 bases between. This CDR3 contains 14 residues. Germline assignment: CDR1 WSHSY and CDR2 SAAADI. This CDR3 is CASSESTGRTEAFF. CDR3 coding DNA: TGCGCCAGCAGTGAGTCGACAGGCCGCACTGAAGCTTTCTTT.

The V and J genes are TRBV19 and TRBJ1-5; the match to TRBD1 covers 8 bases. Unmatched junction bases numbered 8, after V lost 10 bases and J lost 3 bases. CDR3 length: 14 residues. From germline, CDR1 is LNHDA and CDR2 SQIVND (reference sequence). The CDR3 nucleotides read TGTGCCACCTGGACAGGGAGGAACAATCAGCCCCAGCATTTT. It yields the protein CATWTGRNNQPQHF.

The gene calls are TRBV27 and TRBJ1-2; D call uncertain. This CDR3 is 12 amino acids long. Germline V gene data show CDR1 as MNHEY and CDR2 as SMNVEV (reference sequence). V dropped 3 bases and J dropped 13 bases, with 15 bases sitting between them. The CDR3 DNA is TGTGCCAGCAGTTTTCGACACGCCCCGCTCACCTTC. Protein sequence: CASSFRHAPLTF.

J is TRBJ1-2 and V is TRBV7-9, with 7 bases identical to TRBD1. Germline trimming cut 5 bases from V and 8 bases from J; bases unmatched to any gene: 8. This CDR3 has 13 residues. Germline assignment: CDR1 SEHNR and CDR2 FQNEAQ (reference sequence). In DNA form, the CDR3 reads TGTGCCAGCAGCCCGGCAGGGGGTGAGGGCTACACCTTC. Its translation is CASSPAGGEGYTF.

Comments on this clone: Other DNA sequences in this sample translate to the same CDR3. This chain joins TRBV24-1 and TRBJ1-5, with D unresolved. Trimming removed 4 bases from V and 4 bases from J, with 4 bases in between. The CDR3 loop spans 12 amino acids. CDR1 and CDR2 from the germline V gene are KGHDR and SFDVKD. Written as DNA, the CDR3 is TGTGCCACCAGTGACCTAAATCAGCCCCAGCATTTT. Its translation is CATSDLNQPQHF.

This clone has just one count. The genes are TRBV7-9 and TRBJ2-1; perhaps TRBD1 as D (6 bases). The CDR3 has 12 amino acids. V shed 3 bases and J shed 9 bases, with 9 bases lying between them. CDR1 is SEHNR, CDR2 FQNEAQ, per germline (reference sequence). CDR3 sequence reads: CASSLTGLEQFF. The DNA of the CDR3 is TGTGCCAGCAGCTTGACAGGTCTTGAGCAGTTCTTC.

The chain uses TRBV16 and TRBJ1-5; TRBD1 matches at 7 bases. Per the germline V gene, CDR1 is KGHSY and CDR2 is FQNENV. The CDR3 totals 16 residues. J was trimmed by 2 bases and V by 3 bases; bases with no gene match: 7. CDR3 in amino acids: CASSQLTGSGNQPQHF. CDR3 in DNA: TGTGCCAGCAGCCAGTTGACAGGGAGTGGCAATCAGCCCCAGCATTTT.

CDR3 residues: CASSQEARESNQPQHF. The CDR3 DNA sequence: TGCGCCAGCAGCCAAGAGGCCCGGGAGAGCAATCAGCCCCAGCATTTT. The V call is TRBV4-3, the J call TRBJ1-5; D not certain. The length of the CDR3 is 16 residues. Germline V gene data show CDR1 as LGHNA and CDR2 as YSLEER. Trimming shortened V by 0 bases and J by 1 base, and 10 bases separated the two germline ends.

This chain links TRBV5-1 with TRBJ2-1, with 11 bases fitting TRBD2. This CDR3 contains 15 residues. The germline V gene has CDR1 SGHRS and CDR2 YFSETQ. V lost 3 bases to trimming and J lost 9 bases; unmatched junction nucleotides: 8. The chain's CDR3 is CASSSSLAGASEQFF. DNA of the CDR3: TGCGCCAGCAGCTCCTCACTAGCGGGAGCATCTGAGCAGTTCTTC. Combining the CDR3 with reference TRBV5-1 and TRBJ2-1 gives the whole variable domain KAGVTQTPRYLIKTRGQQVTLSCSPISGHRSVSWYQQTPGQGLQFLFEYFSETQRNKGNFPGRFSGRQFSNSRSEMNVSTLELGDSALYLCASSSSLAGASEQFFGPGTRLTVL.

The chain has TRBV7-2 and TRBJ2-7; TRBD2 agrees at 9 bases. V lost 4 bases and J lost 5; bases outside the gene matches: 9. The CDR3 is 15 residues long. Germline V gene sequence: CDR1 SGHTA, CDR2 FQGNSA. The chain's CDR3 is CASSWDSGSSDEQYF. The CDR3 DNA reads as TGTGCCAGCAGCTGGGATAGCGGGAGCTCGGACGAGCAGTACTTC.

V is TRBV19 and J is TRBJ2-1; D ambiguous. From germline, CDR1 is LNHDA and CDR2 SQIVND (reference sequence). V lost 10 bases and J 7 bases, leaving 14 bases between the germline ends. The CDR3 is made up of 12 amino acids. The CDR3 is CATEERKNEQFF. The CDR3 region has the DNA TGTGCCACCGAGGAACGAAAGAATGAGCAGTTCTTC.

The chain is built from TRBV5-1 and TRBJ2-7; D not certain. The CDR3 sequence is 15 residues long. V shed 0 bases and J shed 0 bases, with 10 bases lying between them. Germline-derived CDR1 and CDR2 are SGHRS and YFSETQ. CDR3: CASSLVTGHSYEQYF. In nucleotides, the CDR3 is TGCGCCAGCAGCTTGGTTACTGGGCACTCCTACGAGCAGTACTTC. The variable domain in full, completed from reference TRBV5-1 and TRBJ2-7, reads KAGVTQTPRYLIKTRGQQVTLSCSPISGHRSVSWYQQTPGQGLQFLFEYFSETQRNKGNFPGRFSGRQFSNSRSEMNVSTLELGDSALYLCASSLVTGHSYEQYFGPGTRLTVT.

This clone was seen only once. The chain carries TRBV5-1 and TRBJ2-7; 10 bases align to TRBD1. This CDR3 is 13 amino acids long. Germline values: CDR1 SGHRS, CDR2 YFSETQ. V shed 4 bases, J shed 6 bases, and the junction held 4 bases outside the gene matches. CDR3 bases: TGCGCCAGCAGCCAGACAGGGGGCCTCGAGCAGTACTTC. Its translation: CASSQTGGLEQYF.